This entry features one T cell receptor (beta chain) sequence. Its cognate antigen is unknown. The data were taken from a study of cytomegalovirus exposure and HLA in healthy donors. The CDR3 has 10 residues. Trimming stripped 9 bases from V and 7 bases from J, with 10 bases between. Germline V lookup: CDR1 SNHLY, CDR2 FYNNEI. The PCR had 60 Vbeta and 13 Jbeta primers. This table comes from immunoSEQ multiplex PCR, and its TCRdb copy is limited to in-frame clones, with some not included. The data show more than 90,000 clones, approximately 80% seen once. Regarding the study as a whole: A later analysis linked a missense DCLRE1C variant to TCR beta V- and J-gene trimming. According to reports, the classifier identified cytomegalovirus status with high specificity and sensitivity. By HLA locus, TCR association rates varied in a later analysis, with DRB1 showing the most and HLA-C the fewest.

V gene TRBV2 combines with J gene TRBJ2-7; perhaps TRBD2 as D (5 bases). The clonotype comes from a woman in her seventies in good health and CMV-seropositive. Source material: PBMCs. The CDR3 DNA reads TGTGCCAGTTCCCCGGGAGAGCAGTACTTC. This translates into CASSPGEQYF. Supplemented by reference TRBV2 and TRBJ2-7, the full variable domain reads EPEVTQTPSHQVTQMGQEVILRCVPISNHLYFYWYRQILGQKVEFLVSFYNNEISEKSEIFDDQFSVERPDGSNFTLKIRSTKLEDSAMYFCASSPGEQYFGPGTRLTVT.